Following are 30 T cell receptor beta chains from one sample sequenced in a study of shared clonotypes between healthy human individuals. Profiling relied on immunoSEQ multiplex PCR, and the TCRdb table lists in-frame clones only, not all of them. Of about 1 million clones in the sample, about 75% are singletons; the top ten hold nearly 1.5%. Source material: memory CD4+ T cells sorted from blood. Subset: CD45RA-negative fraction. These receptors all stem from a man between 18 and 35 years old in good health.

CDR3 loop: CASSSAGLGGELFF. CDR3 nucleotides: TGCGCCAGCAGCTCCGCAGGGTTGGGCGGGGAGCTGTTTTTT. The chain carries TRBV5-1 and TRBJ2-2, with D perhaps matching TRBD1 (5 bases). The V and J ends lost 3 bases and 7 bases respectively, with 13 bases between them. The length of the CDR3 is 14 residues. Germline-derived CDR1 and CDR2 are SGHRS and YFSETQ.

The chain employs TRBV11-2 and TRBJ2-1; no clear D gene. The V end lost 3 bases, the J end lost 12 bases, and 9 bases lay between the germline ends. CDR3 size: 11 residues. Germline values: CDR1 SGHAT, CDR2 FQNNGV. CDR3 bases: TGTGCCAGCAGCTTGAATTATGGGCAGTTCTTC. The encoded protein is CASSLNYGQFF. The variable domain in full, completed from reference TRBV11-2 and TRBJ2-1, reads EAGVAQSPRYKIIEKRQSVAFWCNPISGHATLYWYQQILGQGPKLLIQFQNNGVVDDSQLPKDRFSAERLKGVDSTLKIQPAKLEDSAVYLCASSLNYGQFFGPGTRLTVL.

The V and J genes are TRBV5-8 and TRBJ1-1; D unresolved. Per the germline V gene, CDR1 is SGHTS and CDR2 is YDEGEE. V was cut by 5 bases and J by 0 bases, with 8 bases left in between. CDR3 length: 13 amino acids. CDR3 bases: TGTGCCAGCAGTTCAACAGTGAACACTGAAGCTTTCTTT. Its protein is CASSSTVNTEAFF. Full variable domain (rest looked up from reference TRBV5-8 and TRBJ1-1): EAGVTQSPTHLIKTRGQQATLRCSPISGHTSVYWYQQALGLGLQFLLWYDEGEERNRGNFPPRFSGRQFPNYSSELNVNALELEDSALYLCASSSTVNTEAFFGQGTRLTVV.

In regard to this clone: Possible read error: a much larger clone is one base away. The sample carries other DNA sequences with the same CDR3. The chain joins TRBV20-1 to TRBJ2-5; D is ambiguous. The germline V gene has CDR1 DFQATT and CDR2 SNEGSKA (reference sequence). The CDR3 length is 11 residues. V was pared by 2 bases and J by 2 bases, with 3 bases between. CDR3 nucleotides: TGCAGTGCTAGACAGCAAGAGACCCAGTACTTC. Translating gives CSARQQETQYF.

This clone was found a few times. V gene TRBV27 combines with J gene TRBJ1-5; D is possibly TRBD1 (5 bases). V shed 3 bases and J shed 7 bases, with 10 bases lying between them. This CDR3 is built from 13 residues. CDR1 is MNHEY, CDR2 SMNVEV, per germline (reference sequence). This CDR3 reads CASSLGGAQPQHF. The CDR3 coding sequence is TGTGCCAGCAGTTTGGGAGGGGCACAGCCCCAGCATTTT.

This clone was picked up many times. Other nucleotide sequences from this sample produce the same CDR3. The V gene is TRBV5-1, the J gene TRBJ2-1; TRBD2 aligns across 9 bases. Germline-derived CDR1 and CDR2 are SGHRS and YFSETQ. The J segment lost 4 bases and the V segment lost 2 bases, leaving 1 base of the junction unmatched. The CDR3 spans 14 residues. The CDR3 DNA sequence: TGCGCCAGCAGCTTTAGCGGGAGTTACAATGAGCAGTTCTTC. Amino acids: CASSFSGSYNEQFF.

This clone occurred a few times. The chain carries TRBV6-5 and TRBJ2-1; D is undetermined. V lost 5 bases to trimming and J lost 2 bases, with 13 bases between them. The germline V gene encodes CDR1 MNHEY and CDR2 SVGAGI. This CDR3 has 15 amino acids. The CDR3 reads CASSPDILTYNEQFF. As DNA, the CDR3 is TGTGCCAGCAGTCCTGATATCCTGACCTACAATGAGCAGTTCTTC.

The chain recombines TRBV9 with TRBJ2-7, with 7 bases lining up with TRBD1. Unmatched junction bases numbered 12, after V lost 3 bases and J lost 3 bases. The germline gives CDR1 SGDLS, CDR2 YYNGEE. There are 16 residues in the CDR3. The CDR3 here is CASSESLTGQNYEQYF. DNA for the CDR3: TGTGCCAGCAGCGAATCGCTTACGGGACAGAACTACGAGCAGTACTTC.

The table lists this clone with a count of one. V usage is TRBV23-1 and J usage is TRBJ1-1, with 8 bases identical to TRBD1. TRBV23-1 is an ORF; its function is uncertain. Trimming took 1 base from V and 1 from J; bases not matched to a gene: 5. This CDR3 region has 16 residues. CDR3 region: CASSQWGQEENTEAFF. The CDR3 DNA follows: TGCGCCAGCAGTCAATGGGGACAGGAAGAGAACACTGAAGCTTTCTTT.

This clone came up once. The chain has TRBV30 and TRBJ1-3; possible D gene TRBD1, 6 bases. Germline values: CDR1 GTSNPN, CDR2 SVGIG (reference sequence). The V end was cut by 2 bases, the J end by 3 bases, with 14 bases between. CDR3 size: 15 residues. For the CDR3, the DNA is TGTGCCTGGAGTACGGGGGCGAGTTTTGGAAACACCATATATTTT. It yields the protein CAWSTGASFGNTIYF.

With respect to this clone: The sample carries other DNA sequences with the same CDR3. The rearrangement uses TRBV5-1 and TRBJ1-5; D gene unclear. Trimming removed 2 bases at V and 3 bases at J, with 12 bases between. This CDR3 has 15 amino acids. Looked up from germline, CDR1 is SGHRS and CDR2 is YFSETQ. CDR3 amino acids: CASSFSGGNNQPQHF. CDR3 nucleotides: TGCGCCAGCAGCTTCTCCGGCGGAAACAATCAGCCCCAGCATTTT. The full variable domain, completed using reference TRBV5-1 and TRBJ1-5, is KAGVTQTPRYLIKTRGQQVTLSCSPISGHRSVSWYQQTPGQGLQFLFEYFSETQRNKGNFPGRFSGRQFSNSRSEMNVSTLELGDSALYLCASSFSGGNNQPQHFGDGTRLSIL.

V and J are TRBV5-6 and TRBJ2-1, with 10 bases fitting TRBD2. The germline CDR1 and CDR2 sequences are SGHDT and YYEEEE. J lost 8 bases, V lost 3 bases, and 5 bases had no gene match. The CDR3 extends over 14 amino acids. The DNA of the CDR3 is TGTGCCAGCAGCTCGCTAGCGGGAGTCTATGAGCAGTTCTTC. Its translation: CASSSLAGVYEQFF.

CDR3 sequence reads: CASSPNGQAGETQYF. DNA of the CDR3: TGTGCCAGCTCACCAAACGGACAGGCCGGAGAGACCCAGTACTTC. The V call is TRBV18, the J call TRBJ2-5; 7 nucleotides align to TRBD1. The CDR3 consists of 15 residues. The germline CDR1 and CDR2 sequences are KGHSH and LQKENI. V gave up 2 bases and J gave up 4 bases; unmatched junction bases: 7.

V is TRBV6-1 and J is TRBJ1-4; TRBD1 might be the D (6 bases). Trimming removed 0 bases from V and 15 bases from J, with 14 bases in between. CDR1 is MNHNS, CDR2 SASEGT, per germline. The CDR3 extends over 13 amino acids. The CDR3 nucleotides are TGTGCCAGCAGTGAAGCGACCCCGAAGGGGGTGTTTTTT. This codes for CASSEATPKGVFF.

The chain has TRBV5-4 and TRBJ1-2; perhaps TRBD1 as D (5 bases). Trimming left V 4 bases short and J 4 bases short, with 20 bases between. From germline, CDR1 is SGHNT and CDR2 YYREEE (reference sequence). The CDR3 consists of 16 residues. The CDR3: CASSLGVQGPLYGYTF. CDR3 DNA: TGTGCCAGCAGCCTGGGGGTCCAGGGTCCTCTCTATGGCTACACCTTC.

V is TRBV7-9 and J is TRBJ2-5, with TRBD1 matching 11 bases. Germline V gene lookup returns CDR1 SEHNR and CDR2 FQNEAQ (reference sequence). CDR3 length equals 15 residues. The V segment lost 3 bases and the J segment 5 bases; nucleotides outside the gene matches: 5. CDR3: CASSFGQGAGETQYF. The CDR3, as DNA: TGTGCCAGCAGCTTTGGACAGGGGGCCGGTGAGACCCAGTACTTC. The full variable domain, in which reference TRBV7-9 and TRBJ2-5 provide the parts outside the CDR3, is DTGVSQNPRHKITKRGQNVTFRCDPISEHNRLYWYRQTLGQGPEFLTYFQNEAQLEKSRLLSDRFSAERPKGSFSTLEIQRTEQGDSAMYLCASSFGQGAGETQYFGPGTRLLVL.

This clone was observed a few times. The chain couples TRBV29-1 to TRBJ2-7; 8 bases are shared with TRBD2. The CDR3 loop spans 14 amino acids. Trimming cost V 2 bases and J 0 bases; bases outside gene matches: 3. The germline CDR1 and CDR2 sequences are SQVTM and ANQGSEA. CDR3 nucleotides: TGCAGCGTTGAAACTAGCGGTTACTCCTACGAGCAGTACTTC. Its translation: CSVETSGYSYEQYF.

The chain recombines TRBV6-1 with TRBJ2-3, with D hard to call. Germline-derived CDR1 and CDR2 are MNHNS and SASEGT. Between the trimmed V and J ends, which lost 2 bases and 5 bases, there was a span of 11 bases. This CDR3 contains 14 residues. CDR3 DNA sequence: TGTGCCAGCAGTGAATTACGCTCCCGAGATACGCAGTATTTT. It codes for CASSELRSRDTQYF.

The rearrangement joins TRBV19 to TRBJ1-6, with D uncertain. This CDR3 spans 14 amino acids. Between the trimmed V and J ends, which lost 2 bases and 11 bases, there was a span of 13 bases. Germline lookup yields CDR1 LNHDA and CDR2 SQIVND (reference sequence). The CDR3, as DNA: TGTGCCAGTAGTATAAATGCCGAACTTACACCCCTCCACTTT. This encodes CASSINAELTPLHF.

The rearrangement links TRBV15 to TRBJ2-2; no clear D gene. V gave up 1 base and J gave up 6 bases, with 3 bases separating them. Germline V gene lookup returns CDR1 LNHNV and CDR2 YYDKDF (reference sequence). This CDR3 spans 12 amino acids. DNA for the CDR3: TGTGCCACCAGCAGAGTAGCCGGGGAGCTGTTTTTT. This gives the protein CATSRVAGELFF.

The CDR3 loop reads CASSPGLAGGFNEQFF. The CDR3 DNA reads TGCGCCAGCAGCCCGGGACTAGCGGGGGGATTCAATGAGCAGTTCTTC. The genes are TRBV4-1 and TRBJ2-1, with TRBD2 matching 15 bases. There are 16 residues in the CDR3. CDR1 and CDR2 (germline): MGHRA, YSYEKL. The V and J ends lost 4 bases and 6 bases, in that order; junction bases with no gene match: 4.

This clone was seen a single time. The chain uses TRBV30 and TRBJ1-2; D gene uncertain. The CDR3 totals 12 residues. Deletions cut 3 bases from V and 5 bases from J, with 10 bases between. CDR1 is GTSNPN and CDR2 is SVGIG in the germline V gene (reference sequence). The CDR3 nucleotides read TGTGCCTGGAGCCCCGAGGGTTATGGCTACACCTTC. Amino acids: CAWSPEGYGYTF.

The gene calls are TRBV2 and TRBJ1-5, with TRBD1 matching 7 bases. The length of the CDR3 is 16 residues. The V segment lost 7 bases and the J segment 4 bases; nucleotides outside the gene matches: 13. Germline lookup yields CDR1 SNHLY and CDR2 FYNNEI. The DNA of the CDR3 is TGTGCCAGCACAGGGGGAAGTTCTCAAGGGAATCAGCCCCAGCATTTT. Its translation is CASTGGSSQGNQPQHF.

This chain uses TRBV18 with TRBJ1-6; 7 bases are a match to TRBD1. The CDR3 spans 13 residues. Trimming took 5 bases from V and 9 from J; bases not matched to a gene: 4. CDR1 and CDR2 from the germline V gene are KGHSH and LQKENI. The chain's CDR3 is CASSEGTVSPLHF. CDR3 nucleotides: TGTGCCAGCTCAGAGGGGACAGTTTCACCCCTCCACTTT.

This clone was observed once. The chain carries TRBV6-5 and TRBJ2-6, with D tentatively TRBD2 (5 bases). Trimming took 7 bases from V and 1 from J, leaving 11 bases between them. Germline values: CDR1 MNHEY, CDR2 SVGAGI. The CDR3 is 15 amino acids. The CDR3 spells CASTLGSSGANVLTF. DNA for the CDR3: TGTGCCAGCACCCTGGGGAGTTCTGGGGCCAACGTCCTGACTTTC.

The V call is TRBV7-9, the J call TRBJ2-1; 7 nucleotides match TRBD2. Germline V lookup: CDR1 SEHNR, CDR2 FQNEAQ (reference sequence). J gave up 1 base and V 1 base, and 10 bases lay outside the gene matches. This CDR3 is built from 18 residues. CDR3 DNA sequence: TGTGCCAGCAGCTTAGACACGGGAGGACTCTCTTCCTACAATGAGCAGTTCTTC. Translation gives CASSLDTGGLSSYNEQFF. Full variable domain (outside the CDR3, taken from reference TRBV7-9 and TRBJ2-1): DTGVSQNPRHKITKRGQNVTFRCDPISEHNRLYWYRQTLGQGPEFLTYFQNEAQLEKSRLLSDRFSAERPKGSFSTLEIQRTEQGDSAMYLCASSLDTGGLSSYNEQFFGPGTRLTVL.

This clone has only a few counts. J is TRBJ2-2 and V is TRBV6-6; D is possibly TRBD2 (6 bases). This CDR3 contains 15 residues. The ends were cut back, 5 bases at V and 5 bases at J, with 15 bases in the middle. The germline V gene encodes CDR1 MNHNY and CDR2 SVGAGI (reference sequence). CDR3 loop: CASSPPLGGTGELFF. In DNA, the CDR3 is TGTGCCAGCAGTCCGCCCCTTGGGGGGACCGGGGAGCTGTTTTTT.

The chain combines TRBV29-1 with TRBJ2-3, with D unresolved. CDR1 is SQVTM and CDR2 is ANQGSEA in the germline V gene. The CDR3 is 13 amino acids. Deletions cut 5 bases from V and 2 bases from J, with 11 bases between. CDR3 nucleotides: TGCAGCGTTAAGGGCCTTTCCACAGATACGCAGTATTTT. Translating it yields CSVKGLSTDTQYF.

This clone was observed a single time. This chain connects TRBV11-3 to TRBJ1-1, with no clear D. CDR1 SGHNT and CDR2 YENEEA come from the germline V gene. The length of the CDR3 is 14 residues. Trimming pared 3 bases from V and 1 base from J, leaving 9 bases between. The DNA of the CDR3 is TGTGCCAGCAGCTTTGTGGATACGAACACTGAAGCTTTCTTT. It encodes CASSFVDTNTEAFF. The variable domain in full, completed from reference TRBV11-3 and TRBJ1-1, reads EAGVVQSPRYKIIEKKQPVAFWCNPISGHNTLYWYLQNLGQGPELLIRYENEEAVDDSQLPKDRFSAERLKGVDSTLKIQPAELGDSAVYLCASSFVDTNTEAFFGQGTRLTVV.

This sequence joins TRBV28 and TRBJ1-3; D gene ambiguous. CDR1 is MDHEN, CDR2 SYDVKM, per germline. V lost 6 bases and J 4 bases, leaving 16 bases between the germline ends. The CDR3 runs 15 residues. CDR3 loop: CASSPSRAGGNTIYF. The CDR3 nucleotides are TGTGCCAGCAGCCCCTCCCGGGCCGGAGGAAACACCATATATTTT.